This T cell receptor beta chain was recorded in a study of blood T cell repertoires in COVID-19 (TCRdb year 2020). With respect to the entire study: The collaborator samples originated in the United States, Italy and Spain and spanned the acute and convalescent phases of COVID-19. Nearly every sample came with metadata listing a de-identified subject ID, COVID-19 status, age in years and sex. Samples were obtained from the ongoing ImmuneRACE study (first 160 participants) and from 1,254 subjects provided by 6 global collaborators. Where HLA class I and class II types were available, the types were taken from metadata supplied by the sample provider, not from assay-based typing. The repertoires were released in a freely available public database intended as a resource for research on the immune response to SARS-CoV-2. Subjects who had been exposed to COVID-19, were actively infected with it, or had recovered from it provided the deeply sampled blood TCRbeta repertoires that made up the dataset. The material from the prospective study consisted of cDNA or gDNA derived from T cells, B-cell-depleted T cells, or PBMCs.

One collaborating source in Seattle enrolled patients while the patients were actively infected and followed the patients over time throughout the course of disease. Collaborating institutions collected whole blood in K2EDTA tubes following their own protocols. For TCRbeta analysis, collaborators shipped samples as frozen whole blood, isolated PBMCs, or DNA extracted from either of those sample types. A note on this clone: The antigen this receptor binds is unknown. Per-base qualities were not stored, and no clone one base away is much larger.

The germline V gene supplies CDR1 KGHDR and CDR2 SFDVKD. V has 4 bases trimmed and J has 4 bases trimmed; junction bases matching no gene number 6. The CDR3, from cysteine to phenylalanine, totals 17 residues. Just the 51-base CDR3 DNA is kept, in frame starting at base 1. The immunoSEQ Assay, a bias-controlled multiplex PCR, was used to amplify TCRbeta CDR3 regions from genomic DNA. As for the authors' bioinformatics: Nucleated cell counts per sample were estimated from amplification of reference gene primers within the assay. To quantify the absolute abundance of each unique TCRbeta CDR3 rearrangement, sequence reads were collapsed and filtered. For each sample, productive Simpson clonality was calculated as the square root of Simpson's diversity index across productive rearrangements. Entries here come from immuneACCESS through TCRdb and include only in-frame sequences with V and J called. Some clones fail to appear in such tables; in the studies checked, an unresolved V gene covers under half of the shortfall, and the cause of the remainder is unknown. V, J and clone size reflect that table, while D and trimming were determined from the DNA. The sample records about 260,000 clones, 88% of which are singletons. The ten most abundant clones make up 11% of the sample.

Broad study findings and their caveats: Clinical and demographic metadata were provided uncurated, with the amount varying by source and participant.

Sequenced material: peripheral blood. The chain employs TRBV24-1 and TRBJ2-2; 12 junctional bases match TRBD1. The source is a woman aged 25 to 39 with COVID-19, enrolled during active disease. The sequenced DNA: TGTGCCACCAGTGACCCAGGGACAGGGGGCCGCACCGGGGAGCTGTTTTTT. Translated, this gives CATSDPGTGGRTGELFF.